A single sample gave rise to the 9 T cell receptor beta chains below, sequenced in a study of post-analysis software for immune sequencing data. Overall study results and limits: Compared with controls, patients had more of about 5 TRBV segments, including TRBV5-6, TRBV5-1 and TRBV20-1.

These receptors have no known antigen. TCR beta libraries were prepared from cDNA with unique molecular identifiers. TCRdb redid the calling of the PCR reads with MiXCR, one entry per CDR3 protein. The sample has 750,000 to 950,000 distinct CDR3 sequences; just over 45% are singletons. What was sequenced was blood. The receptors derive from a girl aged 10 to 17 with multiple sclerosis.

The V gene is TRBV5-5, the J gene TRBJ1-1; D not certain. Trimming took off 4 bases at V and 0 bases at J, with 16 bases between the two ends. CDR3 size: 16 residues. Germline lookup yields CDR1 SGHKS and CDR2 YYEKEE (reference sequence). The CDR3 sequence is CASSGRQGDMNTEAFF. CDR3 DNA sequence: TGTGCCAGCAGCGGACGACAAGGAGACATGAACACTGAAGCTTTCTTT.

The chain employs TRBV9 and TRBJ1-6; TRBD1 aligns across 11 bases. Germline V lookup: CDR1 SGDLS, CDR2 YYNGEE. J gave up 13 bases and V 3 bases, and 9 bases lay outside the gene matches. The CDR3 is 15 residues long. The CDR3 coding sequence is TGTGCCAGCAGCGCCTCCGGGACAGGGGGAGGCCCCCTCCACTTT. Its protein product is CASSASGTGGGPLHF. Drawing the rest from reference TRBV9 and TRBJ1-6, the complete variable domain is DSGVTQTPKHLITATGQRVTLRCSPRSGDLSVYWYQQSLDQGLQFLIQYYNGEERAKGNILERFSAQQFPDLHSELNLSSLELGDSALYFCASSASGTGGGPLHFGNGTRLTVT.

The chain joins TRBV6-6 to TRBJ2-5, with D tentatively TRBD2 (5 bases). This CDR3 contains 15 residues. The ends were cut back, 5 bases at V and 0 bases at J, with 13 bases in the middle. The germline CDR1 and CDR2 sequences are MNHNY and SVGAGI (reference sequence). The CDR3 region is CASSRLPRYQETQYF. CDR3 bases: TGTGCCAGCAGTCGACTACCCAGGTACCAAGAGACCCAGTACTTC.

The chain employs TRBV6-4 and TRBJ2-2; D is unclear. The germline V gene encodes CDR1 MRHNA and CDR2 SNTAGT. The CDR3 is made up of 13 amino acids. V was clipped by 3 bases and J by 3 bases, with 5 bases between them. CDR3 DNA sequence: TGTGCCAGCAGTGAGTACTACACCGGGGAGCTGTTTTTT. This codes for CASSEYYTGELFF.

The chain has TRBV12-3 or TRBV12-4 and TRBJ1-2; D gene uncertain. Trimming left V 7 bases short and J 4 bases short, with 13 bases between. The CDR3 contains 13 residues. This CDR3 reads CASTTQIFYGYTF. CDR3 nucleotides: TGTGCCAGCACCACACAGATTTTCTATGGCTACACCTTC.

The V gene is TRBV29-1, the J gene TRBJ1-2, with 7 bases matching TRBD1. The CDR3 loop spans 13 amino acids. Per the germline V gene, CDR1 is SQVTM and CDR2 is ANQGSEA. Trimming cost V 1 base and J 7 bases; bases outside gene matches: 6. CDR3 nucleotide sequence: TGCAGCGTTGAAGGCGGCAGGGGGTTTGGCTACACCTTC. Translating it yields CSVEGGRGFGYTF.

The chain carries TRBV7-6 and TRBJ1-4; 7 nucleotides align to TRBD1. Per the germline V gene, CDR1 is SGHVS and CDR2 is FNYEAQ. The CDR3 covers 14 residues. V shed 4 bases and J 4 bases; nucleotides not matched to a gene: 3. CDR3 DNA sequence: TGTGCCAGCAGCTCCTACAGGGGTAATGAAAAACTGTTTTTT. This codes for CASSSYRGNEKLFF. The variable domain in full, with the rest retrieved from reference TRBV7-6 and TRBJ1-4, is GAGVSQSPRYKVTKRGQDVALRCDPISGHVSLYWYRQALGQGPEFLTYFNYEAQQDKSGLPNDRFSAERPEGSISTLTIQRTEQRDSAMYRCASSSYRGNEKLFFGSGTQLSVL.

This clonotype was observed a few times. The rearrangement joins TRBV7-8 to TRBJ2-5; the match to TRBD2 covers 13 bases. Unmatched junction bases numbered 3, after V lost 4 bases and J lost 4 bases. The CDR3 runs 15 residues. CDR1 SGHVS and CDR2 FQNEAQ come from the germline V gene. The CDR3 is CASSSGTSGTETQYF. CDR3 bases: TGTGCCAGCAGCTCCGGGACTAGCGGGACAGAGACCCAGTACTTC.

The chain recombines TRBV9 with TRBJ2-7; D is possibly TRBD2 (6 bases). The CDR3 consists of 14 residues. V was clipped by 4 bases and J by 2 bases, with 13 bases between them. The germline V gene has CDR1 SGDLS and CDR2 YYNGEE. This chain's CDR3 is CASSPGTPAYEQYF. CDR3 nucleotide sequence: TGTGCCAGCAGCCCGGGGACTCCGGCCTACGAGCAGTACTTC.